The subject of this entry is one T cell receptor (beta chain). The CDR3 loop spans 16 amino acids. V lost 0 bases and J lost 1; bases outside the gene matches: 4. CDR1 and CDR2 (germline): LGHNA, YSLEER. This sample stems from a study of blood T cell repertoires in COVID-19. Study context: Samples came from the United States, Italy and Spain, spanning acute and convalescent COVID-19. The analysed material was cDNA or gDNA that came from T cells, B-cell-depleted T cells, or PBMCs.

Under the authors' procedure: Amplification of reference gene primers provided the estimated nucleated cell counts. Generated by immunoSEQ multiplex PCR, the TCRdb table keeps only in-frame clones and is missing some. V and J calls and clone size are as listed in that table; D and trimming were resolved from the DNA. The sample includes some 370,000 clones, around 90% of them seen just once. Sequencing was performed on peripheral blood. The sequence derives from a man aged 40-55 years with acute or convalescent COVID-19. The genes are TRBV4-3 and TRBJ2-3; 7 bases map to TRBD2. CDR3 DNA: TGCGCCAGCAGCCAAGACGCGGCGGGGGGCACAGATACGCAGTATTTT. Its protein is CASSQDAAGGTDTQYF.